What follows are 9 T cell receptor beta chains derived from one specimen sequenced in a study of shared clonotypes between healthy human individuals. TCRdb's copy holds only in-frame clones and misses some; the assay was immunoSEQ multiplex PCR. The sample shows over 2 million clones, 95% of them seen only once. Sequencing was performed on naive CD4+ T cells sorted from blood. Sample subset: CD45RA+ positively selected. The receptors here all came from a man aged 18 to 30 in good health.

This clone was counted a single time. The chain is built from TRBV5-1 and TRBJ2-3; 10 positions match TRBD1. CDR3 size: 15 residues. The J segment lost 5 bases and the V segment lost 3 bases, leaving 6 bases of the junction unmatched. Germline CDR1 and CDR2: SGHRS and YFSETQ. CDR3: CASSSGDRGLDTQYF. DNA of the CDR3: TGCGCCAGCAGCTCGGGGGACAGGGGTTTAGATACGCAGTATTTT.

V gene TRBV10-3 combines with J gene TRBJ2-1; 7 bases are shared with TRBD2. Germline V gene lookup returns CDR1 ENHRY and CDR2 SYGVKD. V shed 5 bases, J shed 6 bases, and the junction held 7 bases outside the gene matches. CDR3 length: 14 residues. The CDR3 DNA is TGTGCCATCAGTCTTGGACTAGATCTCAATGAGCAGTTCTTC. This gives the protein CAISLGLDLNEQFF.

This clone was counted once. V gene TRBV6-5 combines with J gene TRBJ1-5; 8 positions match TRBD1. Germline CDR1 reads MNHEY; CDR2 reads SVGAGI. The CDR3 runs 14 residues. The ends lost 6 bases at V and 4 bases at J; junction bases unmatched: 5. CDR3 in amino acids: CASSRTGLNQPQHF. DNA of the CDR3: TGTGCCAGCAGCCGGACAGGGCTAAATCAGCCCCAGCATTTT.

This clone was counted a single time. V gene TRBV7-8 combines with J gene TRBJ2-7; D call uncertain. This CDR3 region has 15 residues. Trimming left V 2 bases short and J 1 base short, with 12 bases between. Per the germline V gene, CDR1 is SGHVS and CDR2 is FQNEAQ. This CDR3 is CASSLPRTVSYEQYF. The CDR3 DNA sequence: TGTGCCAGCAGCTTACCCCGGACGGTATCCTACGAGCAGTACTTC. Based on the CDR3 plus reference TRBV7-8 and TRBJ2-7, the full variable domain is GAGVSQSPRYKVAKRGQDVALRCDPISGHVSLFWYQQALGQGPEFLTYFQNEAQLDKSGLPSDRFFAERPEGSVSTLKIQRTQQEDSAVYLCASSLPRTVSYEQYFGPGTRLTVT.

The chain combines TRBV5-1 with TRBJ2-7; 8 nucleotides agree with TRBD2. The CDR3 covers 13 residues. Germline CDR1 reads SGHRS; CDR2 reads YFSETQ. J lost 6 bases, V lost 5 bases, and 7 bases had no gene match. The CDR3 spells CASSGYREGEQYF. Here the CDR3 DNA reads TGCGCCAGCAGTGGTTACCGGGAGGGCGAGCAGTACTTC.

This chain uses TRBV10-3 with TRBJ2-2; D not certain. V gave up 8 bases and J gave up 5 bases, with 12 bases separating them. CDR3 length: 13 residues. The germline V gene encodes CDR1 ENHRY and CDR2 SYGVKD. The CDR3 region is CAIADLETGELFF. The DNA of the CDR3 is TGTGCCATCGCTGACCTAGAGACCGGGGAGCTGTTTTTT.

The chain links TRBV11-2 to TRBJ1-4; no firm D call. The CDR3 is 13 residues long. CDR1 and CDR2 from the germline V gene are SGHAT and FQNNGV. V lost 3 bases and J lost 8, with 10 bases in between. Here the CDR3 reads CASSLRGYEKLFF. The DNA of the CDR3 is TGTGCCAGCAGCTTGCGTGGGTACGAAAAACTGTTTTTT. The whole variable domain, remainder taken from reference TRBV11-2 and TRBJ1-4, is EAGVAQSPRYKIIEKRQSVAFWCNPISGHATLYWYQQILGQGPKLLIQFQNNGVVDDSQLPKDRFSAERLKGVDSTLKIQPAKLEDSAVYLCASSLRGYEKLFFGSGTQLSVL.

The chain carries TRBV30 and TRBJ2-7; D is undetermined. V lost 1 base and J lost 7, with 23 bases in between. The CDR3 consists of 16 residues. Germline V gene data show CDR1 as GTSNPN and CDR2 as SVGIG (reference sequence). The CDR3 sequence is CAWSALSPDFTQEQYF. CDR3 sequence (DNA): TGTGCCTGGAGTGCCCTCAGCCCGGATTTTACCCAGGAGCAGTACTTC.

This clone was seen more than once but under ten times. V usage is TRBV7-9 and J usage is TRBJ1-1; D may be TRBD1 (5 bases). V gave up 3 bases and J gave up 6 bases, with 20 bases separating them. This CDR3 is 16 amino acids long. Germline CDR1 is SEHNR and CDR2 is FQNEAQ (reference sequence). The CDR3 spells CASSFEARGVRAEAFF. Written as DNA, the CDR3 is TGTGCCAGCAGCTTCGAGGCCCGGGGAGTCAGGGCTGAAGCTTTCTTT. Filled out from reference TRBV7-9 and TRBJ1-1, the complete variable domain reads DTGVSQNPRHKITKRGQNVTFRCDPISEHNRLYWYRQTLGQGPEFLTYFQNEAQLEKSRLLSDRFSAERPKGSFSTLEIQRTEQGDSAMYLCASSFEARGVRAEAFFGQGTRLTVV.